The count of the clone carrying this T cell receptor beta chain is one. These data are taken from a study of T cell responses to AZD1222 COVID-19 vaccine. This table comes from immunoSEQ multiplex PCR, and its TCRdb copy is limited to in-frame clones, with some not included. This sample carries about 180,000 clones, roughly 94% of them seen once, and the ten largest clones take roughly 1.7%. The CDR3 is made up of 12 amino acids. Trimming pared 5 bases from V and 0 bases from J, leaving 5 bases between. The germline V gene encodes CDR1 SGHRS and CDR2 YFSETQ. The chain links TRBV5-1 to TRBJ2-5; D unclear. This TCR came from an adult who received the AZD1222 COVID-19 vaccine. Source: peripheral blood, taken 28 days after the second AZD1222 dose. CDR3: CASSTNQETQYF. The CDR3 bases are TGCGCCAGCAGTACAAACCAAGAGACCCAGTACTTC.